This is a list of T cell receptor beta chains from one sample in a study of blood T cells in healthy people across ages. One entry per CDR3 protein, called by TCRdb with MiXCR from the 5' RACE reads. The sample consists of approximately 670,000 distinct CDR3 sequences, 40% to 50% of them appearing once. Sequencing input: blood. The receptors stem from a man older than 75 in good health. Each CDR3 is given with its conserved first and last residue. A D gene is named only where the DNA matches it firmly. Size tells how often a clone was seen (once, few, many) or the class of an expanded clone, and some rows leave it out.

NA	TRBJ2-2	NA	TRBV19	TGTGCCAGTAGTATCGGAAGGGGACGCACCGGGGAGCTGTTTTTT	CASSIGRGRTGELFF
TRBD1	TRBJ1-2	NA	TRBV24-1	TGTGCCACCAGTGCGGCCTCCGGGACAGCTTATGGCTACACCTTC	CATSAASGTAYGYTF
NA	TRBJ2-5	NA	TRBV7-2	TGTGCCAGCAGCTTAGCCCAGGCTACGTCCCCCCAGTACTTC	CASSLAQATSPQYF
NA	TRBJ2-5	NA	TRBV7-9	TGTGCCAGCAGCTTAGGCGGGCCGGGAGATGGAAATGAGCAGTACTTC	CASSLGGPGDGNEQYF
NA	TRBJ2-7	NA	TRBV4-2	TGTGCCAGCAGCCGGGGACTGGCGGCCTACGAGCAGTACTTC	CASSRGLAAYEQYF
NA	TRBJ2-1	NA	TRBV4-2	TGTGCCAGCAGCCAAACCGGATCCGTAGCTAGCAATGAGCAGTTCTTC	CASSQTGSVASNEQFF
NA	TRBJ1-5	few	TRBV6-2/TRBV6-3	TGTGCCACCCACTCCCCCGGGCAGCCCCAGCATTTT	CATHSPGQPQHF
TRBD2	TRBJ2-7	few	TRBV4-3	TGCGCCAGCAGCCAAGTTCTAGCGGCGGGTTCTCTTTACGAGCAGTACTTC	CASSQVLAAGSLYEQYF
TRBD1	TRBJ1-1	NA	TRBV2	TGTGCCAGCAGTGAAGGGACAGGGGGCGGGATGAACACTGAAGCTTTCTTT	CASSEGTGGGMNTEAFF
TRBD2	TRBJ2-5	once	TRBV19	TGTGCCAGTAGTGCGGCTAGCGGGGTGGGGGAGACCCAGTACTTC	CASSAASGVGETQYF
TRBD2	TRBJ2-1	few	TRBV25-1	TGTGCCAGTCAACTAGCGGGGGGATCGTACAATGAGCAGTTCTTC	CASQLAGGSYNEQFF
NA	TRBJ2-3	NA	TRBV20-1	TGCAGTGCTAGATCTGGCGTATCCCCAGATACGCAGTATTTT	CSARSGVSPDTQYF
TRBD1	TRBJ2-7	once	TRBV20-1	TGCAGTGCTAAGGGGGTAGGGACAGGGCTCTCCTACGAGCAGTACTTC	CSAKGVGTGLSYEQYF
NA	TRBJ2-7	NA	TRBV10-2	TGCGCCAGCAGTGAGACGCCGCTAGCCGGGGAGCAGTACTTC	CASSETPLAGEQYF
NA	TRBJ2-2	NA	TRBV9	TGTGCCAGCAGCGTAGATGGCGGGGGCCTGAACACCGGGGAGCTGTTTTTT	CASSVDGGGLNTGELFF
TRBD2	TRBJ2-6	NA	TRBV20-1	TGCAGTGCTAGAACTAGCGGGGCTTCTGGGGCCAACGTCCTGACTTTC	CSARTSGASGANVLTF
NA	TRBJ1-2	few	TRBV6-4	TGTGCCAGCCGCCCAGGGGATGACTATGGCTACACCTTC	CASRPGDDYGYTF
TRBD2	TRBJ2-4	NA	TRBV27	TGTGCCAGCTCCACGGGGGGTTTAGCCAAAAACATTCAGTACTTC	CASSTGGLAKNIQYF
TRBD1	TRBJ1-2	NA	TRBV6-5	TGTGCCAGCAGTACAGGGGTAGTATGGAACTATGGCTACACCTTC	CASSTGVVWNYGYTF
NA	TRBJ2-2	NA	TRBV4-3	TGCGCCAGCAGCCAAGAGACAGGGAGGAGCACCGGGGAGCTGTTTTTT	CASSQETGRSTGELFF
NA	TRBJ2-2	few	TRBV9	TGTGCCAGCAGCACGAGACAGAGGGTCGTCACCGGGGAGCTGTTTTTT	CASSTRQRVVTGELFF
NA	TRBJ1-5	NA	TRBV12-5	TGTGCTAGTGGCTATGACAGTAGCAATCAGCCCCAGCATTTT	CASGYDSSNQPQHF
NA	TRBJ2-1	NA	TRBV5-1	TGCGCCAGCAGCTTTTCAAGTGCTTCCTACAATGAGCAGTTCTTC	CASSFSSASYNEQFF
TRBD2	TRBJ2-1	NA	TRBV19	TGTGCCAGTAAGGCTAGCGGGAGGGGTAGCTCCTACAATGAGCAGTTCTTC	CASKASGRGSSYNEQFF
NA	TRBJ2-2	few	TRBV7-2	TGTGCCAGCAGCCCGGAGTCAGTCCTCCCGAACACCGGGGAGCTGTTTTTT	CASSPESVLPNTGELFF
NA	TRBJ1-4	many	TRBV6-5	TGTGCCAGCACGTCACAGGGAGCTAATGAAAAACTGTTTTTT	CASTSQGANEKLFF
NA	TRBJ2-3	NA	TRBV3-1	TGTGCCAGCAGCCAAGGAGAGCGCAGGGGCTGGACAGATACGCAGTATTTT	CASSQGERRGWTDTQYF
NA	TRBJ2-1	few	TRBV7-2	TGTGCCAGCAGCTTAGAAGGGGAGTCCTGGGGTGAGCAGTTCTTC	CASSLEGESWGEQFF
NA	TRBJ2-7	NA	TRBV9	TGTGCCAGCAGCGCCTCTCGAGGTGGTCCTACCTACGAGCAGTACTTC	CASSASRGGPTYEQYF
TRBD2	TRBJ2-7	NA	TRBV29-1	TGCAGCGTTGAAATCCCCCGGGGCGGGAGTGCCTACGAGCAGTACTTC	CSVEIPRGGSAYEQYF
TRBD1	TRBJ1-1	NA	TRBV28	TGTGCCAGCAGATACAGGGGTCGCCTCCACATGAACACTGAAGCTTTCTTT	CASRYRGRLHMNTEAFF
NA	TRBJ2-5	many	TRBV20-1	TGCAGTGCTAGAGATCGGAGGGGGAGGGAGACCCAGTACTTC	CSARDRRGRETQYF
NA	TRBJ1-1	NA	TRBV29-1	TGCAGCGTTGAAGTGACAGCAAACACTGAAGCTTTCTTT	CSVEVTANTEAFF
TRBD1	TRBJ2-7	NA	TRBV29-1	TGCAGCGTTACAGGGGTGAGCTCCTACGAGCAGTACTTC	CSVTGVSSYEQYF
TRBD2	TRBJ2-7	few	TRBV18	TGTGCCAGCTCTTTAGCGGGAGACTCCTACGAGCAGTACTTC	CASSLAGDSYEQYF
TRBD1	TRBJ2-7	NA	TRBV29-1	TGCAGCGTTGAACGATCTCTGGGCAGGGGGCGCGAGCAGTACTTC	CSVERSLGRGREQYF
NA	TRBJ1-2	NA	TRBV14	TGTGCCAGCAGCCAAGGGACAACTCCGGGATGGTATGGCTACACCTTC	CASSQGTTPGWYGYTF
NA	TRBJ2-7	NA	TRBV12-3/TRBV12-4	TGTGCCAGCACCCACTCGGGTAGCTCCTACAATGAGCAGTACTTC	CASTHSGSSYNEQYF
NA	TRBJ2-5	NA	TRBV6-1	TGTGCCAGCACCACCCGGCGGGGGCCACAAGAGACCCAGTACTTC	CASTTRRGPQETQYF
TRBD1	TRBJ2-5	once	TRBV5-8	TGTGCCAGCAGCTTGAGGGACAGGGAGGGGTGGTCCCAGTACTTC	CASSLRDREGWSQYF